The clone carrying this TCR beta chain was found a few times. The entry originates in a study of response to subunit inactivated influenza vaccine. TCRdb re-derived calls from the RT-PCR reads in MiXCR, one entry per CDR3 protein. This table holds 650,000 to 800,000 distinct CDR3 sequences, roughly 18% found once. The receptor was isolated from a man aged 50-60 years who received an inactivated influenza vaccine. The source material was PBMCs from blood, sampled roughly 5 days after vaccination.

The DNA of the CDR3 is TGCAGCGCTTCCGGGACTGAAGCTTTCTTT. This sequence encodes CSASGTEAFF. The chain is built from TRBV29-1 and TRBJ1-1; D remains ambiguous. The germline V gene encodes CDR1 SQVTM and CDR2 ANQGSEA. V was pared by 7 bases and J by 5 bases, with 8 bases between. This CDR3 region has 10 residues.